A selection of T cell receptor beta chains follows, all from one sample in a study of T cell changes during pregnancy in multiple sclerosis. Profiling relied on immunoSEQ multiplex PCR, and the TCRdb table lists in-frame clones only, not all of them. In the table there are tens of thousands of clones, 85% to 95% of which are singletons. This specimen was peripheral blood, taken in the first trimester of pregnancy. The origin of the receptors is a female donor with multiple sclerosis, enrolled in a pregnancy study. Each CDR3 is given with its conserved first and last residue. Fields, in order: clone size, J gene, D gene, V gene, CDR3 DNA, CDR3 protein. D genes are given only for firm matches. Only some rows state a clone size, as once, few, many or a class for expanded clones.

once,TRBJ2-3,TRBD2,TRBV7-6,TGTGCCAGCAGCTTAATGTCTAGCGGGGGGCCCAGCACAGATACGCAGTATTTT,CASSLMSSGGPSTDTQYF
-,TRBJ2-6,-,TRBV10-3,TGTGCCGCCCGGGGGGACACTCACCGGAATCCTGGGGCCAACGTCCTGACTTTC,CAARGDTHRNPGANVLTF
once,TRBJ2-6,-,TRBV5-1,TGCGCCAGCAACGTTTGCAGGGGCGAGGGTGGGGCCAACGTCCTGACTTTC,CASNVCRGEGGANVLTF
-,TRBJ1-4,TRBD1,TRBV10-3,TGTGCCATCAGTGAGCAGGGGGCGCAGGAAAAACTGTTTTTT,CAISEQGAQEKLFF
-,TRBJ2-7,TRBD1,TRBV7-2,TGTGCCATCGATTATCAAGGGGGCTTCACTTACGAGCAGTACTTC,CAIDYQGGFTYEQYF
once,TRBJ2-1,TRBD2,TRBV7-2,TGTGCCAGCAGCTTATTGTTTTCGGGACTAGCGGGCAATGAGCAGTTCTTC,CASSLLFSGLAGNEQFF
-,TRBJ1-1,-,TRBV9,TGTGCCAGCAGCGTCAGTACAGGGATGAACACTGAAGCTTTCTTT,CASSVSTGMNTEAFF
-,TRBJ2-1,TRBD2,TRBV19,TGTGCCAGTAGTGGACTAGCGACCTACAATGAGCAGTTCTTC,CASSGLATYNEQFF
-,TRBJ2-5,TRBD1,TRBV18,TGTGCCAGCTCACCACCCCCCGAGACAGGGGGGAGACGGGAGACCCAGTACTTC,CASSPPPETGGRRETQYF
-,TRBJ1-4,TRBD1,TRBV30,TGTGCGACAGCTTGGACAGGGGGCTATAATGAAAAACTGTTTTTT,CATAWTGGYNEKLFF
-,TRBJ2-3,TRBD2,TRBV27,TGTGCCAGCCGGAAATTCGGGGGGGTCCGCACAGATACGCAGTATTTT,CASRKFGGVRTDTQYF
-,TRBJ2-1,-,TRBV29-1,TGCAGCGTTATCGGGGAACAGGGTAGAAAGGGGTACAATGAGCAGTTCTTC,CSVIGEQGRKGYNEQFF
-,TRBJ1-1,-,TRBV4-2,TGTGCCAGCAGCCCCGACGGGGACATTGGGCACACTGAAGCTTTCTTT,CASSPDGDIGHTEAFF
-,TRBJ2-7,TRBD1,TRBV6-5,TGTGCCAGCAGTTACCGGACAGGGGGGTTGGGGCAGTACTTC,CASSYRTGGLGQYF
-,TRBJ2-3,TRBD2,TRBV6-5,TGTGCCAGCAGTTACTTATGGCGGGGGGGCTCAGATACGCAGTATTTT,CASSYLWRGGSDTQYF
-,TRBJ1-5,-,TRBV5-6,TGTGCCAGCAGCTTGGGTTGGGAGGGGAGGAATCAGCCCCAGCATTTT,CASSLGWEGRNQPQHF
-,TRBJ2-5,TRBD2,TRBV11-2,TGTGCCAGCAGCTATCTAGCGGGGGGACAAGAGACCCAGTACTTC,CASSYLAGGQETQYF
once,TRBJ2-7,-,TRBV11-3,TGTGCCAGCAGCAACACAGGGACGGACTACGAGCAGTACTTC,CASSNTGTDYEQYF
-,TRBJ2-7,TRBD1,TRBV7-2,TGTGCCAGCAGCTTAGCTTGGACAGGGGGCGGCGAGCAGTACTTC,CASSLAWTGGGEQYF
-,TRBJ2-5,-,TRBV5-6,TGTGCCAGCAGCTTAGACTTTCTGGAGACCCAGTACTTC,CASSLDFLETQYF
-,TRBJ2-3,TRBD1,TRBV5-1,TGCGCCAGCAGCTTCGGACAGGGGGGCACAGATACGCAGTATTTT,CASSFGQGGTDTQYF
-,TRBJ2-3,TRBD2,TRBV9,TGTGCCAGCAGCTCCGCCCGGACGGGGGGAAGCCGTGATACGCAGTATTTT,CASSSARTGGSRDTQYF
-,TRBJ2-3,TRBD2,TRBV5-1,TGCGCCAGCAGCCATCAAGCGGGGGCCGGAGATACGCAGTATTTT,CASSHQAGAGDTQYF
-,TRBJ1-1,TRBD1,TRBV25-1,TGTGCCAGCAGTGCAGGACAGGGAGCGGTCGCGAAAGCTTTCTTT,CASSAGQGAVAKAFF
-,TRBJ1-2,-,TRBV4-3,TGCGCCAGCAGCCAATTCGCAGGTTTGTCTGGCTACACCTTC,CASSQFAGLSGYTF
-,TRBJ2-1,TRBD2,TRBV7-8,TGTGCCAGTGAAAGTAGCGGGGGGAGTTACAATGAGCAGTTCTTC,CASESSGGSYNEQFF
-,TRBJ2-7,-,TRBV5-8,TGTGCCAGCAGCTTGGAGGTCAGTATACTCGGCGCGGGCGAGCAGTACTTC,CASSLEVSILGAGEQYF
-,TRBJ2-1,TRBD2,TRBV6-4,TGTGCCAGCAGTGATGGGACTAGCGGGGGGGGAACGCGGTTCTTC,CASSDGTSGGGTRFF
-,TRBJ2-2,TRBD2,TRBV9,TGTGCCAGCAGCGTTATAGCGGGGGGGCCCGGGGAGCTGTTTTTT,CASSVIAGGPGELFF
-,TRBJ1-2,TRBD1,TRBV7-9,TGTGCCAGCAGCTTAGACAGGGGGGATGGCTACACCTTC,CASSLDRGDGYTF
-,TRBJ2-6,-,TRBV30,TGTGCCTGGAGTTCGACAGCGTATGGGGCCAACGTCCTGACTTTC,CAWSSTAYGANVLTF
-,TRBJ1-3,-,TRBV30,TGTGCCTGGAGTGTACTTAAAGCGGCTGGAAACACCATATATTTT,CAWSVLKAAGNTIYF
once,TRBJ2-3,TRBD2,TRBV30,TGTGCCTGGATGATAGCGGGGGGCGACACAGATACGCAGTATTTT,CAWMIAGGDTDTQYF
-,TRBJ2-1,TRBD2,TRBV11-2,TGTGCCAGCAGCTTAGTTAGCGGGTTCTACAATGAGCAGTTCTTC,CASSLVSGFYNEQFF
-,TRBJ2-1,TRBD2,TRBV14,TGTGCCAGCAGCCAAGGGTCCGGGACTACTTACTACAATGAGCAGTTCTTC,CASSQGSGTTYYNEQFF
-,TRBJ2-2,TRBD2,TRBV19,TGTGCCAGTGGAACTAGCGGGAAAAACACCGGGGAGCTGTTTTTT,CASGTSGKNTGELFF
-,TRBJ2-3,-,TRBV6-4,TGTGCCAGCAGTGACTCGGCACGCACAGATACGCAGTATTTT,CASSDSARTDTQYF
few,TRBJ1-1,-,TRBV29-1,TGCAGCGTTGGGGGAGAGACTGAAGCTTTCTTT,CSVGGETEAFF
-,TRBJ1-1,-,TRBV7-2,TGTGCCAGCAGCTACATCACTGAAGCTTTCTTT,CASSYITEAFF
-,TRBJ2-1,-,TRBV5-4,TGTGCCAGCAGCTTGGGGGTCGGGAATGAGCAGTTCTTC,CASSLGVGNEQFF
-,TRBJ1-1,TRBD1,TRBV18,TGTGCCAGCTCACTCACAGGGGGCCTGAACACTGAAGCTTTCTTT,CASSLTGGLNTEAFF
-,TRBJ2-3,-,TRBV5-1,TGCGCCAGCAGCTTCCGGGACACAGATACGCAGTATTTT,CASSFRDTDTQYF
-,TRBJ1-5,-,TRBV14,TGTGCCAGCAGCCAGGGGCACAGGGTTATAAGGGAAGGGGGTTATAGCAATCAGCCCCAGCATTTT,CASSQGHRVIREGGYSNQPQHF
-,TRBJ2-3,TRBD2,TRBV7-6,TGTGCCAGCAGCCGATCCAGCGGGGGTACAGATACGCAGTATTTT,CASSRSSGGTDTQYF
once,TRBJ2-7,-,TRBV4-3,TGCGCCAGCAGCCAGCGCAGGGGTCCCTACGAGCAGTACTTC,CASSQRRGPYEQYF
once,TRBJ1-2,-,TRBV9,TGTGCCAGCAGCGGAAGGAGGAGCTGGGGCTACACCTTC,CASSGRRSWGYTF